One sample yielded the 17 T cell receptor beta chains listed below, sequenced in a study of T-cell memory formation after mild COVID-19. TCRdb re-analysed the 5' RACE reads in MiXCR, keeping a single row per CDR3 protein. The table includes hundreds of thousands of distinct CDR3 sequences, approximately 8.4% detected once. Sequences were obtained from PBMCs or a T cell subset sorted from them (not recorded which). These receptors originate from a young man who had mild COVID-19 (a few samples of this study predate the infection). Cell type and time point are not known.

The CDR3 loop is CASSLSLGSGAFF. CDR3 DNA: TGTGCCAGCAGCTTAAGTTTGGGGTCCGGGGCTTTCTTT. The chain recombines TRBV7-6 with TRBJ1-1; D is unclear. CDR3 length: 13 amino acids. The germline gives CDR1 SGHVS, CDR2 FNYEAQ. Trimming cost V 2 bases and J 11 bases, with 15 bases left between them.

This clonotype was seen a handful of times. This chain links TRBV5-1 with TRBJ2-1; TRBD2 is a possible D gene (6 bases). V was cut by 2 bases and J by 0 bases, with 12 bases left in between. CDR1 SGHRS and CDR2 YFSETQ come from the germline V gene. The CDR3 has 16 amino acids. Here the CDR3 reads CASSLVEGSSYNEQFF. The CDR3 region has the DNA TGCGCCAGCAGCTTAGTGGAGGGGAGCTCCTACAATGAGCAGTTCTTC.

This chain joins TRBV4-3 and TRBJ2-5; 7 nucleotides line up with TRBD1. Germline values: CDR1 LGHNA, CDR2 YSLEER. The CDR3 covers 14 residues. After removal of 1 base from V and 4 bases from J, the junction contained 3 bases not matched to a gene. CDR3 in amino acids: CASSQGNRGETQYF. Here the CDR3 DNA reads TGCGCCAGCAGCCAAGGCAACAGGGGAGAGACCCAGTACTTC.

This clonotype was detected a few times. Germline is not matched at one junction end, which may reflect a read error. J is TRBJ1-1 and V is TRBV5-4; the D gene is possibly TRBD1 (5 bases). Germline assignment: CDR1 SGHNT and CDR2 YYREEE (reference sequence). CDR3 length: 11 amino acids. The CDR3 protein is CASSFRGRMDF. DNA for the CDR3: TGTGCCAGCAGCTTTCGGGGACGAATGGATTTT. Supplemented by reference TRBV5-4 and TRBJ1-1, the full variable domain reads ETGVTQSPTHLIKTRGQQVTLRCSSQSGHNTVSWYQQALGQGPQFIFQYYREEENGRGNFPPRFSGLQFPNYSSELNVNALELDDSALYLCASSFRGRMDFGQGTRLTVV.

This clonotype was recorded many times. This chain joins TRBV7-3 and TRBJ2-3; 7 nucleotides align to TRBD2. Germline CDR1 and CDR2: SGHTA and FQGTGA. The CDR3 is made up of 15 amino acids. Unmatched junction bases numbered 6, after V lost 2 bases and J lost 4 bases. In nucleotides, the CDR3 is TGTGCCAGCAGCTTAGGGTCAGGGAGGGCAGATACGCAGTATTTT. Amino acid sequence: CASSLGSGRADTQYF.

This clonotype was observed many times. The chain couples TRBV28 to TRBJ2-7; 8 nucleotides align to TRBD2. The CDR3 covers 15 residues. Germline trimming cut 7 bases from V and 0 bases from J; bases unmatched to any gene: 8. Per germline, CDR1 MDHEN and CDR2 SYDVKM. The CDR3 here is CASTPGGGSSYEQYV. In DNA, the CDR3 is TGTGCCAGCACCCCGGGAGGGGGAAGCTCCTACGAGCAGTACGTC.

This clonotype came up a few times. This sequence joins TRBV6-1 and TRBJ1-5; no reliable D call. There are 15 residues in the CDR3. Trimming stripped 0 bases from V and 7 bases from J, with 13 bases between. Germline CDR1 and CDR2: MNHNS and SASEGT. CDR3: CASSEAHGLRQPQHF. The CDR3 DNA is TGTGCCAGCAGTGAAGCGCACGGGCTAAGGCAGCCCCAGCATTTT.

V gene TRBV28 combines with J gene TRBJ2-5, with D hard to call. This CDR3 region has 12 residues. Germline loops: CDR1 MDHEN, CDR2 SYDVKM. V was cut by 3 bases and J by 6 bases, with 8 bases left in between. CDR3 in DNA: TGTGCCAGCAGTTTCACGGGTCAGACCCAGTACTTC. Protein product: CASSFTGQTQYF.

The sample holds a few counts of this clonotype. This chain joins TRBV7-2 and TRBJ1-5; TRBD1 matches at 9 bases. The CDR3 is 14 residues long. V gave up 5 bases and J gave up 6 bases; unmatched junction bases: 5. The germline gives CDR1 SGHTA, CDR2 FQGNSA. The CDR3 loop reads CASSTGGLVQPQHF. DNA of the CDR3: TGTGCCAGCAGCACAGGGGGCCTAGTTCAGCCCCAGCATTTT.

The CDR3 sequence: CASSAGLGQIMNTEAFF. The CDR3 nucleotides are TGTGCCAGTAGTGCGGGGCTTGGTCAGATCATGAACACTGAAGCTTTCTTT. V and J are TRBV19 and TRBJ1-1; D is perhaps TRBD1 (5 bases). CDR3 length: 17 amino acids. Germline V lookup: CDR1 LNHDA, CDR2 SQIVND (reference sequence). V lost 5 bases, J lost 0 bases, and 19 bases lay in between.

The chain is built from TRBV2 and TRBJ2-7; 8 positions agree with TRBD1. Germline V lookup: CDR1 SNHLY, CDR2 FYNNEI. This CDR3 region has 14 residues. Germline trimming cut 6 bases from V and 1 base from J; bases unmatched to any gene: 5. Here the CDR3 DNA reads TGTGCCAGCAGCGACTGGACAGGGTCCTACGAGCAGTACGTC. This gives the protein CASSDWTGSYEQYV.

This clonotype was seen a few times. This chain connects TRBV7-9 to TRBJ2-1; 8 bases align to TRBD2. The CDR3 covers 15 residues. V trimming: 8 bases; J trimming: 1 base; junction bases outside the gene matches: 7. Germline CDR1 SEHNR, CDR2 FQNEAQ (reference sequence). The CDR3 sequence is CASPGERGSYNEQFF. The CDR3 DNA follows: TGTGCCAGCCCCGGGGAGCGGGGGTCCTACAATGAGCAGTTCTTC.

This clonotype was recorded many times. This chain links TRBV7-2 with TRBJ2-7, with D perhaps matching TRBD1 (6 bases). Germline loops: CDR1 SGHTA, CDR2 FQGNSA. CDR3 length equals 12 residues. V gave up 5 bases and J gave up 4 bases, with 9 bases separating them. CDR3 residues: CASSPTGYEQYF. The CDR3 coding sequence is TGTGCCAGCAGCCCCACAGGGTACGAGCAGTACTTC. Variable domain in full (rest from reference TRBV7-2 and TRBJ2-7): GAGVSQSPSNKVTEKGKDVELRCDPISGHTALYWYRQSLGQGLEFLIYFQGNSAPDKSGLPSDRFSAERTGGSVSTLTIQRTQQEDSAVYLCASSPTGYEQYFGPGTRLTVT.

This clonotype was seen more than once but under ten times. The chain has TRBV28 and TRBJ2-7, with 8 positions matching TRBD2. Germline V gene lookup returns CDR1 MDHEN and CDR2 SYDVKM. The CDR3 extends over 16 amino acids. With 2 bases clipped from V and 2 bases from J, the junction kept 8 bases outside the gene matches. In nucleotides, the CDR3 is TGTGCCAGCAGTTTAAGGGTGGGAGCGGGGGCCTACGAGCAGTACGTC. Its protein product is CASSLRVGAGAYEQYV.

V is TRBV7-2 and J is TRBJ2-7; 11 bases align to TRBD2. CDR3 length: 14 residues. CDR1 and CDR2 (germline): SGHTA, FQGNSA. The CDR3 reads CASSVAGGPEEQYV. In nucleotides, the CDR3 is TGTGCCAGCAGCGTAGCGGGGGGGCCGGAGGAGCAGTACGTC.

This clonotype was seen a handful of times. V usage is TRBV7-6 and J usage is TRBJ2-7; D unclear. This CDR3 comprises 13 residues. V was trimmed by 7 bases and J by 1 base, leaving 11 bases between them. Germline CDR1 is SGHVS and CDR2 is FNYEAQ. The CDR3, as DNA: TGTGCCAGCACCCCGGGCGAGTCCTACGAGCAGTACTTC. It is translated as CASTPGESYEQYF.

The V call is TRBV7-3, the J call TRBJ2-5; D is possibly TRBD2 (5 bases). There are 12 residues in the CDR3. Germline V gives CDR1 SGHTA, CDR2 FQGTGA. Trimming removed 4 bases at V and 7 bases at J, with 10 bases between. CDR3 sequence (DNA): TGTGCCAGCAGCTCCGATGAGGGGACCCAGTACTTC. This codes for CASSSDEGTQYF.